This T cell receptor beta chain originates from a study of shared clonotypes between healthy human individuals. Broader study findings: It was expected that sequencing depth would affect clonotype sharing among donors.

The germline V and J ends were trimmed by 0 bases and 8 bases, with 9 bases remaining between them. The CDR3 sequence is 13 residues long. CDR1 is SGHNT and CDR2 is YYREEE in the germline V gene (reference sequence). This clone has more than one count but fewer than ten. Its specificity is unknown. Every one of the donors was a Caucasian adult that lived in Nashville, Tennessee. Clones were sequenced by immunoSEQ multiplex PCR, and TCRdb holds only the in-frame ones, with some missing. The sample records approximately 330,000 clones, around 70% being singletons. What was sequenced was memory CD4+ T cells sorted from blood. The subset: CD45RA-negative fraction. The source is a man younger than 45 in good health. The chain couples TRBV5-4 to TRBJ2-1, with D perhaps being TRBD1 or TRBD2 (5 bases each). CDR3 region: CASSLVGDDEQFF. The CDR3 DNA reads as TGTGCCAGCAGCTTGGTCGGGGACGATGAGCAGTTCTTC.